One and the same sample provided the 5 T cell receptor beta chains below, sequenced in a study of blood T cell repertoires in COVID-19 (TCRdb year 2020). The method was the immunoSEQ multiplex PCR assay. TCRdb retrieved this table from immuneACCESS and kept in-frame rearrangements only. Not all clones are present; in checked studies, unresolved V genes account for under half, and no reason is known for the remainder. Across this sample there are about 250,000 clones, with 65% to 85% seen only once. The leading ten clones occupy around 8.1% of the sample. Material: peripheral blood. The receptors were sampled from a man aged 40-50 years with active or convalescent COVID-19.

The CDR3, as DNA: TGTGCCAGCAGTTTAGGTGGGGGGTTACAGCCCCAGCATTTT. Translating it yields CASSLGGGLQPQHF. V and J are TRBV27 and TRBJ1-5, with a weak D call TRBD1 (5 bases). V was shortened by 2 bases and J by 7 bases, with 12 bases between the two germline ends. Germline V gene data show CDR1 as MNHEY and CDR2 as SMNVEV (reference sequence). CDR3 length: 14 amino acids.

The chain has TRBV19 and TRBJ2-3; 7 positions agree with TRBD1. The CDR3 runs to 13 residues. The germline CDR1 and CDR2 sequences are LNHDA and SQIVND (reference sequence). The CDR3 coding sequence is TGTGGCGTGGGTGAGGGGGCGACAGATACGCAGTATTTT. The encoded protein is CGVGEGATDTQYF.

This clone was recorded only once. The J gene is TRBJ1-1, the V gene TRBV5-4; D unclear. The CDR3 is 14 amino acids. Germline CDR1 is SGHNT and CDR2 is YYREEE (reference sequence). Trimming cost V 3 bases and J 3 bases, with 12 bases left between them. CDR3 region: CASSSLDYDTEAFF. Written as DNA, the CDR3 is TGTGCCAGCAGCTCCCTCGACTACGACACTGAAGCTTTCTTT. Variable domain in full (rest from reference TRBV5-4 and TRBJ1-1): ETGVTQSPTHLIKTRGQQVTLRCSSQSGHNTVSWYQQALGQGPQFIFQYYREEENGRGNFPPRFSGLQFPNYSSELNVNALELDDSALYLCASSSLDYDTEAFFGQGTRLTVV.

V is TRBV2 and J is TRBJ2-3; D unclear. Trimming removed 4 bases at V and 4 bases at J, with 12 bases between. The CDR3 runs 14 residues. CDR1 SNHLY and CDR2 FYNNEI come from the germline V gene. The CDR3 is CASSVSMAADTQYF. As DNA, the CDR3 is TGTGCCAGCAGTGTTTCAATGGCGGCAGATACGCAGTATTTT.

V is TRBV11-2 and J is TRBJ2-7; maybe TRBD2 (6 bases). The CDR3 covers 14 residues. Trimming took 5 bases from V and 3 from J, leaving 14 bases between them. The germline V gene encodes CDR1 SGHAT and CDR2 FQNNGV. Here the CDR3 reads CASSLSGSGYEQYF. CDR3 nucleotide sequence: TGTGCCAGCAGCCTTAGCGGCTCAGGCTACGAGCAGTACTTC.